A single sample is the source of the 27 T cell receptor beta chains below, sequenced in a study of blood T cell repertoires in COVID-19. Clones were read by immunoSEQ multiplex PCR, and TCRdb kept only the in-frame ones, dropping some. The sample carries more than 45,000 clones, 91% recorded once. Sequences were obtained from peripheral blood. Receptors originate from a man in his sixties or seventies with active COVID-19.

This clone came up once. The chain couples TRBV5-1 to TRBJ2-2, with D perhaps matching TRBD1 (5 bases). V lost 0 bases to trimming and J lost 5 bases, with 11 bases between them. The CDR3 spans 15 residues. CDR1 is SGHRS, CDR2 YFSETQ, per germline. In DNA form, the CDR3 reads TGCGCCAGCAGCTTGGACAGGATAGGGACCGGGGAGCTGTTTTTT. Protein sequence: CASSLDRIGTGELFF. The variable domain in full, completed from reference TRBV5-1 and TRBJ2-2, reads KAGVTQTPRYLIKTRGQQVTLSCSPISGHRSVSWYQQTPGQGLQFLFEYFSETQRNKGNFPGRFSGRQFSNSRSEMNVSTLELGDSALYLCASSLDRIGTGELFFGEGSRLTVL.

The chain uses TRBV3-1 (or the pseudogene TRBV3-2) and TRBJ2-5; 11 bases align to TRBD2. Germline V CDR1 and CDR2: LGHDT, YNNKEL (reference sequence). V dropped 2 bases and J dropped 1; count of bases not matched to a gene: 6. The CDR3 is 17 amino acids. The CDR3 is CASSQPLAGGPQETQYF. Written as DNA, the CDR3 is TGTGCCAGCAGCCAACCTCTAGCGGGGGGACCCCAAGAGACCCAGTACTTC.

The chain recombines TRBV28 with TRBJ2-2, with 7 positions matching TRBD1. The V gene end was trimmed by 7 bases and the J gene end by 8 bases; junction bases not matched to a gene: 7. Germline-derived CDR1 and CDR2 are MDHEN and SYDVKM. The length of the CDR3 is 13 residues. This CDR3 reads CASIRQGRGELFF. The CDR3 bases are TGTGCCAGCATCAGACAGGGAAGGGGGGAGCTGTTTTTT.

The chain couples TRBV29-1 to TRBJ2-1; D might be TRBD2 (6 bases). With 4 bases removed from V and 5 bases from J, the gap between germline ends came to 12 bases. Germline V lookup: CDR1 SQVTM, CDR2 ANQGSEA. The CDR3 extends over 13 amino acids. CDR3 nucleotide sequence: TGCAGCGTTGCGGGGGTTAGGAACAATGAGCAGTTCTTC. Its protein is CSVAGVRNNEQFF.

V gene TRBV28 combines with J gene TRBJ1-2; D may be TRBD1 (6 bases). Deletions cut 6 bases from V and 10 bases from J, with 15 bases between. This CDR3 region has 12 residues. Germline V gene sequence: CDR1 MDHEN, CDR2 SYDVKM. CDR3 loop: CASSQNRVDYTF. CDR3 in DNA: TGTGCCAGCAGCCAAAACAGGGTCGACTACACCTTC.

The genes are TRBV24-1 and TRBJ1-5; tentatively, D is TRBD1 (6 bases). Trimming removed 5 bases at V and 3 bases at J, with 7 bases between. Germline CDR1 reads KGHDR; CDR2 reads SFDVKD. The CDR3 sequence is 13 residues long. CDR3 DNA sequence: TGTGCCACCAGTGGGGACAACAATCAGCCCCAGCATTTT. Amino acid sequence: CATSGDNNQPQHF.

This chain connects TRBV10-3 to TRBJ1-3; TRBD1 matches at 9 bases. The CDR3 is 14 residues long. J lost 4 bases, V lost 10 bases, and 8 bases had no gene match. Germline values: CDR1 ENHRY, CDR2 SYGVKD. The CDR3 DNA reads TGTGCCAGCGAGGACAGGGGTTCCGGAAACACCATATATTTT. It encodes CASEDRGSGNTIYF.

V and J are TRBV27 and TRBJ1-4; 8 bases align to TRBD1. J lost 5 bases, V lost 6 bases, and 8 bases had no gene match. CDR3 length: 15 amino acids. Germline V gene data show CDR1 as MNHEY and CDR2 as SMNVEV (reference sequence). In nucleotides, the CDR3 is TGTGCCAGCAGGGTAGGGACAGGCCAAAATGAAAAACTGTTTTTT. Amino acids: CASRVGTGQNEKLFF.

The chain uses TRBV28 and TRBJ1-5, with 8 positions matching TRBD1. V lost 6 bases to trimming and J lost 4 bases; unmatched junction nucleotides: 5. The CDR3 length is 14 residues. From germline, CDR1 is MDHEN and CDR2 SYDVKM. CDR3 amino acids: CASRLQGGNQPQHF. Here the CDR3 DNA reads TGTGCCAGCAGACTACAGGGGGGTAATCAGCCCCAGCATTTT.

The chain's CDR3 is CASSQALAGGNEQFF. CDR3 DNA sequence: TGTGCCAGCAGCCAAGCCCTAGCGGGGGGTAATGAGCAGTTCTTC. The chain joins TRBV3-1 (or the pseudogene TRBV3-2) to TRBJ2-1; 11 bases are a match to TRBD2. The CDR3 has 15 amino acids. The germline gives CDR1 LGHDT, CDR2 YNNKEL (reference sequence). Unmatched junction bases numbered 3, after V lost 1 base and J lost 7 bases.

The chain uses TRBV12-3 or TRBV12-4 and TRBJ1-4; D is unresolved. V was shortened by 3 bases and J by 8 bases, with 4 bases between the two germline ends. The CDR3 is 11 residues long. The CDR3 DNA reads TGTGCCAGCAGTTTCAGAGAAAAACTGTTTTTT. Translating gives CASSFREKLFF.

V usage is TRBV19 and J usage is TRBJ2-2; D is perhaps TRBD2 (6 bases). Germline lookup yields CDR1 LNHDA and CDR2 SQIVND (reference sequence). The CDR3 contains 15 residues. The V end lost 5 bases, the J end lost 4 bases, and 14 bases lay between the germline ends. The CDR3 loop is CASSLNPGSTGELFF. In nucleotides, the CDR3 is TGTGCCAGTAGTCTCAACCCCGGGAGCACCGGGGAGCTGTTTTTT.

CDR3 in amino acids: CASSRQGEAGELFF. CDR3 in DNA: TGTGCCAGCAGCAGACAGGGAGAGGCCGGGGAGCTGTTTTTT. This chain connects TRBV2 to TRBJ2-2, with 7 bases identical to TRBD1. The J segment lost 6 bases and the V segment lost 6 bases, leaving 7 bases of the junction unmatched. Germline lookup yields CDR1 SNHLY and CDR2 FYNNEI. CDR3 length: 14 residues.

The chain joins TRBV11-3 to TRBJ2-1; weak D call: TRBD1 (6 bases). Between the trimmed V and J ends, which lost 3 bases and 5 bases, there was a span of 11 bases. The CDR3 is 14 residues long. Germline V CDR1 and CDR2: SGHNT, YENEEA. The CDR3 loop reads CASSFQGSHNEQFF. As DNA, the CDR3 is TGTGCCAGCAGCTTTCAGGGGTCGCACAATGAGCAGTTCTTC.

The J gene is TRBJ2-5, the V gene TRBV2, with TRBD2 matching 8 bases. There are 14 residues in the CDR3. Germline assignment: CDR1 SNHLY and CDR2 FYNNEI. Trimming at V came to 7 bases and at J to 5 bases, leaving 9 bases not matched to a gene. CDR3 DNA sequence: TGTGCCAGCAATTTCGGGGGGGCTCTGGAGACCCAGTACTTC. Translated, it gives CASNFGGALETQYF.

J is TRBJ1-4 and V is TRBV28, with TRBD1 matching over 10 bases. The CDR3 has 20 residues. The germline CDR1 and CDR2 sequences are MDHEN and SYDVKM. Germline trimming cut 1 base from V and 2 bases from J; bases unmatched to any gene: 13. CDR3 loop: CASSLYSIFGTGATNEKLFF. The CDR3 DNA reads as TGTGCCAGCAGTTTATACAGCATATTCGGGACAGGGGCCACTAATGAAAAACTGTTTTTT.

CDR3 protein: CAIRAVWGQLNTEAFF. The CDR3 DNA is TGTGCCATCAGGGCCGTATGGGGACAGCTGAACACTGAAGCTTTCTTT. The V call is TRBV10-3, the J call TRBJ1-1, with TRBD1 matching over 7 bases. Looked up from germline, CDR1 is ENHRY and CDR2 is SYGVKD. The CDR3 is made up of 16 amino acids. V was clipped by 6 bases and J by 0 bases; unmatched bases: 10.

The CDR3 DNA reads TGTGCCAGCAGCTCGAAGAATACAGGGTTTCAGCCCCAGCATTTT. It translates to CASSSKNTGFQPQHF. J is TRBJ1-5 and V is TRBV7-8, with D maybe TRBD1 (6 bases). Trimming removed 4 bases at V and 6 bases at J, with 16 bases between. The CDR3 is made up of 15 amino acids. From germline, CDR1 is SGHVS and CDR2 FQNEAQ. Variable domain in full (rest from reference TRBV7-8 and TRBJ1-5): GAGVSQSPRYKVAKRGQDVALRCDPISGHVSLFWYQQALGQGPEFLTYFQNEAQLDKSGLPSDRFFAERPEGSVSTLKIQRTQQEDSAVYLCASSSKNTGFQPQHFGDGTRLSIL.

The V and J genes are TRBV4-1 and TRBJ2-7; maybe TRBD2 (7 bases). The CDR3 is 15 amino acids. V shed 0 bases and J shed 2 bases, with 11 bases lying between them. Germline loops: CDR1 MGHRA, CDR2 YSYEKL. CDR3: CASSQEQGGPYEQYF. The CDR3 DNA is TGCGCCAGCAGCCAAGAACAGGGAGGGCCCTACGAGCAGTACTTC.

The chain uses TRBV6-5 and TRBJ2-1, with TRBD1 as a possible D gene (8 bases). Between the trimmed V and J ends, which lost 5 bases and 8 bases, there was a span of 16 bases. Germline CDR1 is MNHEY and CDR2 is SVGAGI. The length of the CDR3 is 14 residues. CDR3 loop: CASSPYRGRDEQFF. CDR3 sequence (DNA): TGTGCCAGCAGTCCCTACAGGGGGAGGGATGAGCAGTTCTTC.

This CDR3 is CASSQEGWTSGGASTDTQYF. The CDR3 nucleotides read TGCGCCAGCAGCCAAGAAGGGTGGACTAGCGGGGGCGCGAGCACAGATACGCAGTATTTT. The chain carries TRBV4-3 and TRBJ2-3, with TRBD2 matching over 13 bases. From germline, CDR1 is LGHNA and CDR2 YSLEER. With 0 bases clipped from V and 0 bases from J, the junction kept 9 bases outside the gene matches. There are 20 residues in the CDR3.

The chain carries TRBV7-2 and TRBJ2-6; TRBD1 might be the D (5 bases). The CDR3 runs 17 residues. Germline V lookup: CDR1 SGHTA, CDR2 FQGNSA. Trimming removed 2 bases at V and 0 bases at J, with 11 bases between. The CDR3 loop reads CASSLRGQSSGANVLTF. The CDR3 region has the DNA TGTGCCAGCAGCTTAAGGGGTCAGAGCTCTGGGGCCAACGTCCTGACTTTC.

The sample holds one count of this clone. The chain is built from TRBV5-4 and TRBJ2-3; perhaps TRBD2 as D (6 bases). CDR1 is SGHNT and CDR2 is YYREEE in the germline V gene (reference sequence). This CDR3 comprises 17 residues. The germline V and J ends were trimmed by 1 base and 4 bases, with 19 bases remaining between them. This chain's CDR3 is CASSLLGSGGSADTQYF. The DNA of the CDR3 is TGTGCCAGCAGCTTGTTAGGTAGTGGAGGGAGCGCAGATACGCAGTATTTT.

J is TRBJ2-5 and V is TRBV19; 7 bases fit TRBD1. V shed 8 bases, J shed 2 bases, and the junction held 5 bases outside the gene matches. Germline CDR1 and CDR2: LNHDA and SQIVND (reference sequence). The CDR3 contains 13 residues. The CDR3 DNA is TGTGCCAGTGCCGGGACAGCGCAAGAGACCCAGTACTTC. Translated, it gives CASAGTAQETQYF.

This rearrangement joins TRBV10-3 to TRBJ1-2; D is unresolved. The germline V gene encodes CDR1 ENHRY and CDR2 SYGVKD. CDR3 size: 13 residues. The V gene lost 3 bases and the J gene lost 1 base, with 6 bases spanning the gap. DNA for the CDR3: TGTGCCATCAGTGATCGAGTTAACTATGGCTACACCTTC. It encodes CAISDRVNYGYTF.

The chain recombines TRBV7-9 with TRBJ1-2; D is possibly TRBD1 (6 bases). Germline lookup yields CDR1 SEHNR and CDR2 FQNEAQ (reference sequence). This CDR3 is 13 amino acids long. Trimming removed 6 bases at V and 2 bases at J, with 10 bases between. The DNA for the CDR3 is TGTGCCAGCAGGTCGACAGGCAACTATGGCTACACCTTC. Residues: CASRSTGNYGYTF.

J is TRBJ1-3 and V is TRBV7-9, with a possible D match to TRBD1 (5 bases). The CDR3 runs to 14 residues. The germline CDR1 and CDR2 sequences are SEHNR and FQNEAQ (reference sequence). V was shortened by 0 bases and J by 3 bases, with 6 bases between the two germline ends. The CDR3 DNA sequence: TGTGCCAGCAGCTTAGCAGGGGTTGGAAACACCATATATTTT. Its protein product is CASSLAGVGNTIYF.